This T cell receptor (beta chain) appears in the sequencing data of a study of T cells after yellow fever vaccination. Background on the study: Fractions containing few cells were prepared with SMART-Seq v4 Ultra Low Input.

TCRdb called the 5' RACE reads again in MiXCR, with one record for every CDR3 protein. The sample lists 250,000 to 300,000 distinct CDR3 sequences, roughly 5.2% occurring once. This clonotype was detected a few times. This CDR3 region has 19 residues. CDR1 is KGHSH and CDR2 is LQKENI in the germline V gene. V dropped 2 bases and J dropped 1; count of bases not matched to a gene: 9. The specimen was CD4+ T cells sorted from PBMCs, collected on the day of the yellow fever booster vaccination. The clonotype comes from a young man who received the YFV17D yellow fever vaccine. This rearrangement joins TRBV18 to TRBJ2-5, with 14 bases identical to TRBD2. CDR3 residues: CASSPRLAGGPVGQETQYF. The CDR3 nucleotides are TGTGCCAGCTCACCAAGACTAGCGGGGGGGCCTGTCGGCCAAGAGACCCAGTACTTC.